The entry that follows covers one TCR beta chain sequence. Using immunoSEQ multiplex PCR, the repertoire was profiled, and TCRdb retains in-frame clones only, with some absent. Among around 54,000 clones listed, roughly 80% were seen once. The data belong to a study of a mutant IDH1 vaccine in newly diagnosed glioma. Study-wide background: Patients arrived already treated with radiotherapy, temozolomide, or both, most having had both.

This sample's time point: baseline, week 1 (first vaccination visit). The treatment was: pre-vaccination baseline after standard-of-care therapy. Germline CDR1 reads SGHTA; CDR2 reads FQGNSA. Trimming stripped 6 bases from V and 2 bases from J, with 14 bases between. The CDR3 is made up of 15 amino acids. The specimen comprised PBMCs, sampled from a glioma patient treated with radiotherapy, temozolomide or both. The J gene is TRBJ1-3, the V gene TRBV7-2, with D unclear. The clonotype comes from a man between 18 and 35 years old with glioma. The CDR3 nucleotides read TGTGCCAGCAGTTTATCCAGCGGGGCTGGAAACACCATATATTTT. It yields the protein CASSLSSGAGNTIYF.